This is a list of T cell receptor beta chains from one sample in a study of cytomegalovirus exposure and HLA in healthy donors. Method: immunoSEQ multiplex PCR; TCRdb's copy keeps in-frame clones and lacks some. The data show around 140,000 clones, approximately 86% seen once. Sequencing was done on a sample of PBMCs. The receptors originated from a woman between 35 and 50 years old in good health and CMV-seronegative. Both conserved end residues are part of each CDR3. Each record gives: V gene, J gene, D gene, clone size, CDR3 DNA, CDR3 protein. The D gene is left open where the match is weak. Clone size is shown for a subset of rows, as once, few, many or a class of expanded clone.

TRBV27	TRBJ2-7	TRBD1	-	TGTGCCAGCAGTTTAGCGGCAGGGGGCTACGAGCAGTACTTC	CASSLAAGGYEQYF
TRBV7-9	TRBJ1-6	-	-	TGTGCCAGCAGCTTGCACGGAGGGAATTCACCCCTCCACTTT	CASSLHGGNSPLHF
TRBV5-1	TRBJ2-5	TRBD2	-	TGCGCCAGTTATGGGGCTAGCGGGAGGCCGGAGGGTGAGACCCAGTACTTC	CASYGASGRPEGETQYF
TRBV11-2	TRBJ1-6	-	-	TGTGCCAGCAGCTTAGGTCATCTCAGCTCCTATAATTCACCCCTCCACTTT	CASSLGHLSSYNSPLHF
TRBV7-9	TRBJ2-1	-	-	TGTGCCAGCAGCGCCGGACAACGCTCCTACAATGAGCAGTTCTTC	CASSAGQRSYNEQFF
TRBV9	TRBJ2-5	TRBD1	-	TGTGCCAGCAGCGTTGGACAGGGGAAAGGAGAGACCCAGTACTTC	CASSVGQGKGETQYF
TRBV27	TRBJ1-5	TRBD1	-	TGTGCCAGCAGTTTGGAACAGGGGGTGAATCAGCCCCAGCATTTT	CASSLEQGVNQPQHF
TRBV25-1	TRBJ1-1	-	-	TGTGCCAGCAGTGTAGCGGGTGCGACTGAAGCTTTCTTT	CASSVAGATEAFF
TRBV29-1	TRBJ1-1	-	-	TGCAGCAACCTAGGATTTTCGAACACTGAAGCTTTCTTT	CSNLGFSNTEAFF
TRBV7-9	TRBJ2-1	-	-	TGTGCCAGCAGCTCGGACTGGAGCTCCTACAATGAGCAGTTCTTC	CASSSDWSSYNEQFF
TRBV6-1	TRBJ1-5	-	-	TGTGCCAGCAGTGAATGGCGCAATCAGCCCCAGCATTTT	CASSEWRNQPQHF
TRBV10-3	TRBJ2-2	TRBD2	-	TGTGCCATCACTGCGGGAGGTACCGGGGAGCTGTTTTTT	CAITAGGTGELFF
TRBV5-1	TRBJ2-1	TRBD2	-	TGCGCCAGCAGCTTAGCGGGATTTGATGAGCAGTTCTTC	CASSLAGFDEQFF
TRBV6-1	TRBJ2-7	TRBD1	-	TGTGCCAGCATACACACCGGGACAGGGGGCGAGCAGTACTTC	CASIHTGTGGEQYF
TRBV19	TRBJ1-1	-	few	TGTGCCAGTAGTTTGATGAGGGTGAACACTGAAGCTTTCTTT	CASSLMRVNTEAFF
TRBV27	TRBJ2-1	TRBD1	once	TGTGCCAGCAGTTTCCGACCGGGACAGGGGTACAATGAGCAGTTCTTC	CASSFRPGQGYNEQFF
TRBV7-9	TRBJ2-7	TRBD2	-	TGTTCCAGCAGCTCCTTGCGGGACTACCTTTCCTACGAGCAGTACTTC	CSSSSLRDYLSYEQYF
TRBV6-5	TRBJ1-1	-	-	TGTGCCAGCAGTAGGACACCCACTGAAGCTTTCTTT	CASSRTPTEAFF
TRBV2	TRBJ1-5	-	-	TGTGCCAGCACGGGGGAGAGCAATCAGCCCCAGCATTTT	CASTGESNQPQHF
TRBV27	TRBJ2-3	-	once	TGTGCCAGCAGTCTCAACAGGGAGCAGGCGCAGTATTTT	CASSLNREQAQYF
TRBV2	TRBJ1-4	-	-	TGTGCCAGCAGCGCGGAATGGATGACTAATGAAAAACTGTTTTTT	CASSAEWMTNEKLFF
TRBV5-4	TRBJ2-1	-	-	TGTGCCAGCAGCCGGGAGCCGGGACCTCTGGTCTTC	CASSREPGPLVF
TRBV5-4	TRBJ2-3	TRBD1	-	TGTGCCAGCAGCTTGCCGGTGACAGGGAACACAGATACGCAGTATTTT	CASSLPVTGNTDTQYF
TRBV6-6	TRBJ2-7	TRBD1	once	TGTGCCAGCAGTTATGGACAGGGGGGGACCTACGAGCAGTACTTC	CASSYGQGGTYEQYF
TRBV27	TRBJ2-7	-	-	TGTGCCAGCAGTTTTTCCCTCTCCTACGAGCAGTACTTC	CASSFSLSYEQYF
TRBV29-1	TRBJ2-5	-	-	TGCAGCGTTGAAGATCGTCGGCTAGCCTACGGGACCCAGTACTTC	CSVEDRRLAYGTQYF
TRBV5-4	TRBJ1-1	-	-	TGTGCCAGCAGCCGACTGGAGGACGGTTTGAACACTGAAGCTTTCTTT	CASSRLEDGLNTEAFF
TRBV27	TRBJ1-2	TRBD1	once	TGTGCCAGCAGTCTTGGGACAGACTATGGCTACACCTTC	CASSLGTDYGYTF
TRBV4-2	TRBJ2-7	TRBD2	-	TGTGCCAGCAGCGAAGACTCGGGACTAGCGGGGTACGAGCAGTACTTC	CASSEDSGLAGYEQYF
TRBV9	TRBJ2-5	TRBD2	once	TGTGCCAGCAGCGGAGTAGCGGGAGGGCGCGAGACCCAGTACTTC	CASSGVAGGRETQYF
TRBV28	TRBJ1-2	TRBD1	-	TGTGCCAGCAGTCCCCCCGACAGGGTCAGTGGCTACACCTTC	CASSPPDRVSGYTF
TRBV19	TRBJ2-7	-	-	TGTGCCAGTGGAGTGGGAGCCTACGAGCAGTACTTC	CASGVGAYEQYF
TRBV11-3	TRBJ2-3	TRBD2	-	TGTGCCAGCAGCTTAAGGCGGACTAGCGGGGGCGTAACAGATACGCAGTATTTT	CASSLRRTSGGVTDTQYF
TRBV11-3	TRBJ2-7	TRBD1	-	TGTGCCAGCAGCCCAGGGACAGGCTCCTACGAGCAGTACTTC	CASSPGTGSYEQYF
TRBV6-5	TRBJ2-1	-	-	TGTGCCAGCAGCTCTCAGGGCGATGAGCAGTTCTTC	CASSSQGDEQFF
TRBV5-1	TRBJ2-1	-	-	TGCGCCAGCAGCAGGGAAATCCGGACAGTGCCCAATGAGCAGTTCTTC	CASSREIRTVPNEQFF
TRBV6-5	TRBJ2-7	-	few	TGTGCCAGCAGCCACCCCGGGACAACCTACTACGAGCAGTACTTC	CASSHPGTTYYEQYF
TRBV6-1	TRBJ2-5	-	-	TGTGCCAGCAGTGAACGGCGGGTGTTAGAGACCCAGTACTTC	CASSERRVLETQYF
TRBV9	TRBJ2-1	TRBD2	-	TGTGCCAGCAGCGTAACTAGCGGGAGTTACAATGAGCAGTTCTTC	CASSVTSGSYNEQFF
TRBV7-8	TRBJ2-1	TRBD2	-	TGTGCCACTGAGGGGCTAGCGGGAGAGGTGGAGCAGTTCTTC	CATEGLAGEVEQFF
TRBV7-9	TRBJ2-5	TRBD1	-	TGTGCCAGCAGCTTATCAGGACAGGGGGAAGAGACCCAGTACTTC	CASSLSGQGEETQYF
TRBV18	TRBJ2-3	TRBD2	-	TGTGCCAGCTCACCAAGACTAGCGGGAGGAGATACGCAGTATTTT	CASSPRLAGGDTQYF
TRBV6-5	TRBJ1-6	TRBD1	-	TGTGCCAGCACCCCCCAAGGGGGCGATTCACCCCTCCACTTT	CASTPQGGDSPLHF
TRBV7-9	TRBJ2-5	-	-	TGTTCCAGCAGACTTGACACACAAGAGACCCAGTACTTC	CSSRLDTQETQYF
TRBV5-4	TRBJ2-2	-	-	TGTGCCAGCAGCTTGGGAGCGGAGAACACCGGGGAGCTGTTTTTT	CASSLGAENTGELFF
TRBV7-8	TRBJ2-1	TRBD2	-	TGTGCCAGCAGCTTGGGGACTAGCGGCTACAATGAGCAGTTCTTC	CASSLGTSGYNEQFF
TRBV28	TRBJ2-7	-	once	TGTGCCAGCATCGAGCAGGGGAGCTCCTACGAGCAGTACTTC	CASIEQGSSYEQYF
TRBV6-4	TRBJ2-3	TRBD2	-	TGTGCCAGCAGGGGACTAGCGGGAGCGTCAGATACGCAGTATTTT	CASRGLAGASDTQYF